This T cell receptor beta chain was observed in a study of T-cell reconstitution after alpha-beta-depleted transplantation in children. Findings of the study overall: By one year post-transplant, T-cell counts and diversity largely arose from T cells that were newly produced.

A TCRbeta library incorporating unique molecular identifiers was prepared. TCRdb analysed the PCR reads with MiXCR anew, one entry per CDR3 protein. The sample holds hundreds of thousands of distinct CDR3 sequences, around 13% seen once. This clonotype has just a few counts. Its target is not known. Trimming removed 5 bases from V and 3 bases from J; junction bases left unmatched: 4. Germline V gene lookup returns CDR1 LGHNT and CDR2 FRNRAP. The CDR3 consists of 15 residues. Sequencing was performed on PBMCs, mostly from graft donor cells, taken 360 days after TCRalphabeta/CD19-depleted stem cell transplant. This chain links TRBV12-5 with TRBJ2-1; 10 bases fit TRBD2. The origin of this receptor is a male patient younger than 18 who had a stem cell transplant for acute myeloid leukemia, so the T cells may come from the graft donor. CDR3 amino acids: CASGLAGADYNEQFF. DNA of the CDR3: TGTGCTAGTGGTCTAGCGGGAGCTGACTACAATGAGCAGTTCTTC.